Listed here is a single T cell receptor beta chain. The data stem from a study of shared clonotypes between healthy human individuals. Study context: The donors, a couple of women and a few men, were aged 18 to 49.

Trimming took 1 base from V and 0 from J, leaving 12 bases between them. The length of the CDR3 is 16 residues. The germline V gene encodes CDR1 GTSNPN and CDR2 SVGIG (reference sequence). DNA from unsorted PBMC was sequenced on ten immunoSEQ deep assay plates. TCRdb keeps only in-frame clones here, not all; method: immunoSEQ multiplex PCR. The sample gives roughly 500,000 clones, 78% of which show up once; around 13% is in the top ten. The TCR comes from a middle-aged woman in good health. Some clones in this sample may be carry-over from other donors' samples. The chain couples TRBV30 to TRBJ1-4; the D gene is possibly TRBD1 (5 bases). The material sequenced was PBMCs. The CDR3 here is CAWSGWGGATNEKLFF. The CDR3 coding sequence is TGTGCCTGGAGTGGGTGGGGCGGAGCAACTAATGAAAAACTGTTTTTT.